Listed below are T cell receptor beta chains from one sample, sequenced in a study of T-cell memory formation after mild COVID-19. From the 5' RACE reads, TCRdb called clonotypes with MiXCR, one entry per CDR3 protein. The profile shows hundreds of thousands of distinct CDR3 sequences, 20% to 25% of them singletons. Sequencing was carried out using PBMCs or a T cell subset sorted from them (not recorded which). The receptors derive from an adult woman who had mild COVID-19 (a few samples of this study predate the infection). Cell type and time point are not known. The CDR3 runs from the conserved cysteine through the conserved F or W. The D gene is left open where the match is weak. A clone size is listed for some rows: how often the clone was seen (once, few, many), or a class if it is expanded.

j_call clone_size d_call v_call cdr3_nt cdr3_aa
TRBJ2-5 . . TRBV20-1 TGCAGTGCTTACCAAACAGGGAGGGGAGAGACCCAGTACTTC CSAYQTGRGETQYF
TRBJ2-5 . . TRBV3-1 TGTGCCAGCAGCCCGGACTACTCCCTTGGCGGTGAGACCCAGTACTTC CASSPDYSLGGETQYF
TRBJ1-2 . TRBD1 TRBV12-3/TRBV12-4 TGTGCCAGCAGGTTGACAGGGAGCTATGGCTACACCTTC CASRLTGSYGYTF
TRBJ2-7 few TRBD2 TRBV7-3 TGTGCCAGCAGCTCCGAGACTAGCGGGCCTTACGAGCAGTACTTC CASSSETSGPYEQYF
TRBJ1-1 few . TRBV5-1 TGCGCCAGCAGCTCCCTCCAGGTAGACTCTATGAACACTGAAGCTTTCTTT CASSSLQVDSMNTEAFF
TRBJ2-3 few . TRBV9 TGTGCCAGCAGCGTAGAATCTTTCGGCGGGGGCACAGATACGCAGTATTTT CASSVESFGGGTDTQYF
TRBJ2-3 . TRBD1 TRBV6-1 TGTGCCAGCGCACCCCTGGGACAGCACACAGATACGCAGTATTTT CASAPLGQHTDTQYF
TRBJ1-3 few . TRBV5-1 TGCGCCAGCAGCTTCGGTTCGCCTGGAAACACCATATATTTT CASSFGSPGNTIYF
TRBJ2-5 few . TRBV2 TGTGCCAGCAGTGAACAGCGGGTTCAGACCCAGTACTTC CASSEQRVQTQYF
TRBJ2-7 few TRBD1 TRBV5-4 TGTGCCACCTCCTACAGGGGCCGGGAGCAGTACTTC CATSYRGREQYF
TRBJ1-1 . . TRBV29-1 TGCAGCGGAGCACAGGGACGAGGGAACACTGAAGCTTTCTTT CSGAQGRGNTEAFF
TRBJ2-1 few . TRBV5-1 TGCGCCAGCAGCTTGGATGGCGGTAACAATGAGCAGTTCTTC CASSLDGGNNEQFF
TRBJ2-1 . . TRBV10-1 TGCGCCAGCAGTGGCCCAGGTAGCGATGAGCAGTTCTTC CASSGPGSDEQFF
TRBJ2-5 . . TRBV7-8 TGTGCCAGCAGCTATTACAGGGTGGGGACGGAGACCCAGTACTTC CASSYYRVGTETQYF
TRBJ1-1 few . TRBV20-1 TGCAGTGCCCAATATTGGTCGAACACTGAAGCTTTCTTT CSAQYWSNTEAFF
TRBJ2-7 few . TRBV7-8 TGTGCCAGCAGCTTAGACACAAACACCTACGAGCAGTACTTC CASSLDTNTYEQYF
TRBJ1-1 . . TRBV7-8 TGTGCCAGCAGCTTTGGGGTCGGGAATCTGAACACTGAAGCTTTCTTT CASSFGVGNLNTEAFF
TRBJ2-1 few . TRBV7-8 TGTGCCAGCAGCTTAGAGGGCCGCAGTCATGAGCAGTTCTTC CASSLEGRSHEQFF
TRBJ2-2 . TRBD2 TRBV6-2/TRBV6-3 TGTGCCAGCAAGATCGGGACTAGCGGGAACACCGGGGAGCTGTTTTTT CASKIGTSGNTGELFF
TRBJ2-5 few . TRBV5-1 TGCGCCAGCAGCCCAGGACATTCAAGGGAGACCCAGTACTTC CASSPGHSRETQYF
TRBJ2-7 . TRBD1 TRBV12-3/TRBV12-4 TGTGCCAGCAGTTTCTCCGGGACAGGGAACGAGCAGTACTTC CASSFSGTGNEQYF
TRBJ1-1 few . TRBV4-1 TGCGCCAGCAGCCAAGATGGTCAGAGCACTGAAGCTTTCTTT CASSQDGQSTEAFF
TRBJ2-1 . TRBD1 TRBV24-1 TGTGCCACCAGTGATTTGCCGGGACAGGGGGGAGTGAATGAGCAGTTCTTC CATSDLPGQGGVNEQFF
TRBJ2-1 . . TRBV12-3/TRBV12-4 TGTGCCAGCAGTCGGGCCTCCGGGTATGAGCAGTTCTTC CASSRASGYEQFF
TRBJ2-1 few TRBD2 TRBV12-3/TRBV12-4 TGTGCCAGCAGTCCCAAGCGGGAGGGTAACCGAGAGCAGTTCTTC CASSPKREGNREQFF
TRBJ1-5 . TRBD1 TRBV12-3/TRBV12-4 TGTGCCAGCAGTTTAGGGGACAGGGGTCCATCCAATCAGCCCCAGCATTTT CASSLGDRGPSNQPQHF
TRBJ2-2 . . TRBV24-1 TGTGCCACCAGTGATTACCCAGGGCGGAACACCGGGGAGCTGTTTTTT CATSDYPGRNTGELFF
TRBJ2-5 . . TRBV20-1 TGCAGTGCTAGAGGGGCTATAGACAGCCAAGAGACCCAGTACTTC CSARGAIDSQETQYF
TRBJ2-7 . . TRBV5-1 TGCGCCAGCAGCTTGGACGGAGTAGCGGTCTCCTACGAGCAGTACTTC CASSLDGVAVSYEQYF
TRBJ2-7 . TRBD1 TRBV3-1 TGTGCCAGCAGCCAGGATGCAGGGGGCGGCCACGAGCAGTACTTC CASSQDAGGGHEQYF
TRBJ2-1 . TRBD1 TRBV11-1 TGTGCCAGCAGCCCGATTTGGACAGGGGCACCCTACAATGAGCAGTTCTTC CASSPIWTGAPYNEQFF
TRBJ1-2 . . TRBV29-1 TGCAGCGTTGAAGACAGGGGAGGCTATGGCTACACCTTC CSVEDRGGYGYTF
TRBJ2-3 few . TRBV5-6 TGTGCCAGCAGCTCCCGGGCCACAGATACGCAGTATTTT CASSSRATDTQYF
TRBJ1-1 . . TRBV2 TGTGCCAGCAGTGAGGTCGGTGCTGAAGCTTTCTTT CASSEVGAEAFF
TRBJ1-2 once . TRBV10-3 TGTGCCATCAGTGAAAGGGGGGAAGGGGATGGCTACACCTTC CAISERGEGDGYTF
TRBJ2-5 . TRBD2 TRBV4-2 TGTGCCAGCAGCCAACCTGCTCTCATAGCGGGGGCGGAGGAGACCCAGTACTTC CASSQPALIAGAEETQYF
TRBJ2-2 medium-sized . TRBV5-1 TGCGCCAGCAGCAAGGGGCACAGAGATCCGAACACCGGGGAGCTGTTTTTT CASSKGHRDPNTGELFF
TRBJ2-7 . . TRBV27 TGTGCCAGCAGTTTCTACAGGGACTACGAGCAGTACTTC CASSFYRDYEQYF
TRBJ2-3 . . TRBV20-1 TGCAGTGCAAAGAGAGTAGGAGATACGCAGTATTTT CSAKRVGDTQYF
TRBJ2-7 . TRBD1 TRBV19 TGTGCCAGTAGTCCCGGACAGGGCTTCGAGCAGTACTTC CASSPGQGFEQYF
TRBJ2-5 few . TRBV2 TGTGCCAGCCCTAGTGATGAGACCCAGTACTTC CASPSDETQYF
TRBJ2-1 few . TRBV5-6 TGTGCCAGCAGCCTCGGGCCTGGCAGTTCGACTAAGGAGCAGTTCTTC CASSLGPGSSTKEQFF
TRBJ1-2 few . TRBV5-1 TGCGCCAGCAGCAGTAGGGTTGGGTATGGCTACACCTTC CASSSRVGYGYTF
TRBJ1-6 few . TRBV7-9 TGTGCCAGCAGCTTAACCTCGGGTAATTCACCCCTCCACTTT CASSLTSGNSPLHF